What follows are 22 T cell receptor beta chains derived from one specimen sequenced in a study of response to subunit inactivated influenza vaccine. MiXCR was run by TCRdb on the RT-PCR reads, yielding one entry per CDR3 protein. The sample lists roughly 700,000 distinct CDR3 sequences; approximately 15% were seen once. Source: PBMCs from blood, taken less than 15 days before vaccination. The receptors here all came from a man between 45 and 60 years old who received an inactivated influenza vaccine.

This clonotype was recorded a few times. The gene calls are TRBV20-1 and TRBJ2-7; D unresolved. Germline-derived CDR1 and CDR2 are DFQATT and SNEGSKA (reference sequence). The CDR3 has 13 amino acids. V was cut by 4 bases and J by 3 bases, with 13 bases left in between. CDR3 sequence: CSAKVVAVYEQYF. The DNA for the CDR3 is TGCAGTGCTAAAGTGGTCGCGGTCTACGAGCAGTACTTC.

This clonotype appeared many times. The chain uses TRBV28 and TRBJ2-3; 15 bases are a match to TRBD2. Germline trimming cut 2 bases from V and 10 bases from J; bases unmatched to any gene: 10. Looked up from germline, CDR1 is MDHEN and CDR2 is SYDVKM. The CDR3 runs 17 residues. This CDR3 reads CASSLDPGTSGGRSQYF. The CDR3 bases are TGTGCCAGCAGTTTAGACCCTGGGACTAGCGGGGGGAGGTCGCAGTATTTT. Full variable domain (rest looked up from reference TRBV28 and TRBJ2-3): DVKVTQSSRYLVKRTGEKVFLECVQDMDHENMFWYRQDPGLGLRLIYFSYDVKMKEKGDIPEGYSVSREKKERFSLILESASTNQTSMYLCASSLDPGTSGGRSQYFGPGTRLTVL.

This clonotype showed up just once. The rearrangement joins TRBV25-1 to TRBJ1-4; 7 bases line up with TRBD1. J lost 0 bases, V lost 2 bases, and 6 bases had no gene match. The germline V gene has CDR1 MGHDK and CDR2 SYGVNS. The CDR3 runs to 17 residues. The CDR3: CASSEAGTAATNEKLFF. The CDR3 DNA reads TGTGCCAGCAGTGAAGCAGGGACAGCCGCAACTAATGAAAAACTGTTTTTT. The whole variable domain, remainder taken from reference TRBV25-1 and TRBJ1-4, is EADIYQTPRYLVIGTGKKITLECSQTMGHDKMYWYQQDPGMELHLIHYSYGVNSTEKGDLSSESTVSRIRTEHFPLTLESARPSHTSQYLCASSEAGTAATNEKLFFGSGTQLSVL.

This clonotype was seen only a few times. The rearrangement joins TRBV6-1 to TRBJ1-1, with unresolved D. The V end was cut by 3 bases, the J end by 5 bases, with 1 base between. The germline V gene encodes CDR1 MNHNS and CDR2 SASEGT. The CDR3 consists of 10 residues. CDR3 sequence (DNA): TGTGCCAGCAGTGATACTGAAGCTTTCTTT. This encodes CASSDTEAFF.

This clonotype has just one count. Germline is not matched at one junction end, which may reflect a read error. J is TRBJ1-1 and V is TRBV6-4; a weak D match, TRBD1 (6 bases). CDR1 and CDR2 (germline): MRHNA, SNTAGT. The CDR3 is 18 amino acids. The CDR3 loop is CTRSFGAPLTGLNAEAFF. In nucleotides, the CDR3 is TGTACCCGCAGTTTTGGGGCACCCTTGACAGGCCTGAACGCTGAAGCTTTCTTT.

This clonotype was recorded at least ten times. The chain has TRBV7-9 and TRBJ1-1; D is unclear. The CDR3 is 14 residues long. CDR1 is SEHNR, CDR2 FQNEAQ, per germline (reference sequence). V was cut by 5 bases and J by 5 bases, with 15 bases left in between. The CDR3: CASSSSGAGTEAFF. CDR3 DNA: TGTGCCAGCAGCAGCTCGGGCGCAGGAACTGAAGCTTTCTTT.

There are many counts of this clonotype. The chain couples TRBV15 to TRBJ2-5, with a weak D call TRBD1 (6 bases). In germline, CDR1 is LNHNV, CDR2 YYDKDF (reference sequence). Trimming stripped 1 base from V and 5 bases from J, with 11 bases between. This CDR3 is 14 amino acids long. CDR3 sequence reads: CATSRGGTIETQYF. The CDR3 coding sequence is TGTGCCACCAGCAGAGGTGGGACAATCGAGACCCAGTACTTC.

This clonotype appeared a few times. The chain has TRBV5-5 and TRBJ2-1; 11 nucleotides agree with TRBD2. Germline trimming cut 4 bases from V and 6 bases from J; bases unmatched to any gene: 9. Germline loops: CDR1 SGHKS, CDR2 YYEKEE (reference sequence). The CDR3 runs to 16 residues. This CDR3 reads CASSPVTGTSGNEQFF. CDR3 in DNA: TGTGCCAGCAGCCCGGTCACCGGGACTAGCGGCAATGAGCAGTTCTTC.

This clonotype was found a few times. V is TRBV5-1 and J is TRBJ2-1; possibly TRBD2 for D (6 bases). Germline V CDR1 and CDR2: SGHRS, YFSETQ. V lost 2 bases and J 1 base, leaving 10 bases between the germline ends. The CDR3 is 15 residues long. The CDR3 DNA is TGCGCCAGCAGCTTAGGACTAAAGTCCTACAATGAGCAGTTCTTC. Translation: CASSLGLKSYNEQFF.

This clonotype was detected ten times or more. The rearrangement uses TRBV12-3 or TRBV12-4 and TRBJ1-2; D remains ambiguous. V was trimmed by 7 bases and J by 4 bases, leaving 19 bases between them. The CDR3 is 15 amino acids. In nucleotides, the CDR3 is TGTGCCAGCACCACATCACTTATACGGGGCTATGGCTACACCTTC. Translated: CASTTSLIRGYGYTF.

The chain has TRBV3-1 and TRBJ2-2, with 7 positions matching TRBD2. Per the germline V gene, CDR1 is LGHDT and CDR2 is YNNKEL (reference sequence). The CDR3 is 17 residues long. J was trimmed by 6 bases and V by 5 bases; bases with no gene match: 15. The CDR3 is CASSKASAGAGSGELFF. In DNA form, the CDR3 reads TGTGCCAGCAGCAAAGCGTCTGCGGGAGCGGGTTCCGGGGAGCTGTTTTTT. The full variable domain, its missing parts supplied by reference TRBV3-1 and TRBJ2-2, is DTAVSQTPKYLVTQMGNDKSIKCEQNLGHDTMYWYKQDSKKFLKIMFSYNNKELIINETVPNRFSPKSPDKAHLNLHINSLELGDSAVYFCASSKASAGAGSGELFFGEGSRLTVL.

The table lists this clonotype with a few counts. The gene calls are TRBV3-1 and TRBJ1-1; a possible D gene is TRBD1 (5 bases). CDR1 LGHDT and CDR2 YNNKEL come from the germline V gene (reference sequence). This CDR3 comprises 15 residues. The germline V and J ends were trimmed by 1 base and 4 bases, with 13 bases remaining between them. The CDR3 DNA follows: TGTGCCAGCAGCCAAGTTCTGGGGGGAATCACTGAAGCTTTCTTT. Translated: CASSQVLGGITEAFF.

The table lists this clonotype with a few counts. J is TRBJ1-2 and V is TRBV15; tentatively, D is TRBD1 (5 bases). Germline V gives CDR1 LNHNV, CDR2 YYDKDF (reference sequence). V gave up 8 bases and J gave up 0 bases, with 7 bases separating them. This CDR3 has 12 amino acids. This chain's CDR3 is CATQGSNYGYTF. CDR3 nucleotide sequence: TGTGCCACCCAGGGATCTAACTATGGCTACACCTTC.

Only a few counts were recorded for this clonotype. The chain recombines TRBV28 with TRBJ1-2, with D possibly being TRBD1 (6 bases). CDR1 and CDR2 from the germline V gene are MDHEN and SYDVKM. The CDR3 is 14 amino acids. Deletions cut 5 bases from V and 8 bases from J, with 18 bases between. The CDR3 nucleotides read TGTGCCAGCAGTACCGGTGGGGGCCCGAGGGGCTACACCTTC. Its translation is CASSTGGGPRGYTF.

This clonotype was found a few times. The gene calls are TRBV28 and TRBJ2-4; TRBD2 is a possible D gene (6 bases). V was pared by 5 bases and J by 8 bases, with 22 bases between. Germline values: CDR1 MDHEN, CDR2 SYDVKM. The CDR3 runs to 16 residues. CDR3 region: CASSATLGASDHIQYF. The CDR3 nucleotides read TGTGCCAGCAGTGCAACCCTTGGGGCTAGCGATCACATTCAGTACTTC. Filled out from reference TRBV28 and TRBJ2-4, the complete variable domain reads DVKVTQSSRYLVKRTGEKVFLECVQDMDHENMFWYRQDPGLGLRLIYFSYDVKMKEKGDIPEGYSVSREKKERFSLILESASTNQTSMYLCASSATLGASDHIQYFGAGTRLSVL.

The J gene is TRBJ2-5, the V gene TRBV28, with D uncertain. Deletions cut 10 bases from V and 5 bases from J, with 11 bases between. This CDR3 is 11 amino acids long. In germline, CDR1 is MDHEN, CDR2 SYDVKM. The CDR3: CATKTGETQYF. CDR3 in DNA: TGTGCCACCAAAACCGGGGAGACCCAGTACTTC.

The chain links TRBV5-1 to TRBJ2-2; D might be TRBD2 (6 bases). This CDR3 comprises 18 residues. CDR1 and CDR2 (germline): SGHRS, YFSETQ. The V gene lost 4 bases and the J gene lost 3 bases, with 22 bases spanning the gap. For the CDR3, the DNA is TGCGCCAGCAGCCCGGGACTGTTACAACCCTCGGACACCGGGGAGCTGTTTTTT. Translated, it gives CASSPGLLQPSDTGELFF.

This clonotype was seen more than once but under ten times. The gene calls are TRBV28 and TRBJ1-5; TRBD1 matches at 9 bases. Germline V gene lookup returns CDR1 MDHEN and CDR2 SYDVKM. With V trimmed by 2 bases and J by 5 bases, 7 bases remained unmatched. The CDR3 has 16 residues. This chain's CDR3 is CASSLPTGGVDQPQHF. The CDR3 DNA follows: TGTGCCAGCAGTTTACCTACAGGGGGCGTGGATCAGCCCCAGCATTTT.

This clonotype has at least ten counts. The chain couples TRBV7-2 to TRBJ2-2; D is tentatively TRBD1 or TRBD2 (5 bases each). Trimming took 5 bases from V and 0 from J, leaving 10 bases between them. Germline lookup yields CDR1 SGHTA and CDR2 FQGNSA. This CDR3 is built from 15 residues. The CDR3 here is CASSQLGANTGELFF. CDR3 DNA: TGTGCCAGCAGCCAACTGGGGGCGAACACCGGGGAGCTGTTTTTT.

Ten or more counts support this clonotype. J is TRBJ1-5 and V is TRBV4-3; no clear D. V lost 0 bases, J lost 6 bases, and 12 bases lay in between. Germline V lookup: CDR1 LGHNA, CDR2 YSLEER. CDR3 length: 15 residues. Written as DNA, the CDR3 is TGCGCCAGCAGCCAAGACTTTATGGGGTTTCAGCCCCAGCATTTT. This sequence encodes CASSQDFMGFQPQHF.

There are a few counts of this clonotype. The gene calls are TRBV7-8 and TRBJ2-2, with D maybe TRBD1 (5 bases). The CDR3 totals 14 residues. V shed 0 bases and J shed 6 bases, with 8 bases lying between them. Germline V gene lookup returns CDR1 SGHVS and CDR2 FQNEAQ. The DNA for the CDR3 is TGTGCCAGCAGCTTAGCGATAGGGGCCGGGGAGCTGTTTTTT. It yields the protein CASSLAIGAGELFF. Full variable domain (missing parts from reference TRBV7-8 and TRBJ2-2): GAGVSQSPRYKVAKRGQDVALRCDPISGHVSLFWYQQALGQGPEFLTYFQNEAQLDKSGLPSDRFFAERPEGSVSTLKIQRTQQEDSAVYLCASSLAIGAGELFFGEGSRLTVL.

This sequence joins TRBV5-1 and TRBJ2-7; D may be TRBD1 (6 bases). This CDR3 has 14 amino acids. The V gene's germline CDR1 is SGHRS and CDR2 YFSETQ. V lost 1 base to trimming and J lost 4 bases, with 12 bases between them. CDR3 bases: TGCGCCAGCAGCTTGACGGGGACACAATACGAGCAGTACTTC. Translated, it gives CASSLTGTQYEQYF.